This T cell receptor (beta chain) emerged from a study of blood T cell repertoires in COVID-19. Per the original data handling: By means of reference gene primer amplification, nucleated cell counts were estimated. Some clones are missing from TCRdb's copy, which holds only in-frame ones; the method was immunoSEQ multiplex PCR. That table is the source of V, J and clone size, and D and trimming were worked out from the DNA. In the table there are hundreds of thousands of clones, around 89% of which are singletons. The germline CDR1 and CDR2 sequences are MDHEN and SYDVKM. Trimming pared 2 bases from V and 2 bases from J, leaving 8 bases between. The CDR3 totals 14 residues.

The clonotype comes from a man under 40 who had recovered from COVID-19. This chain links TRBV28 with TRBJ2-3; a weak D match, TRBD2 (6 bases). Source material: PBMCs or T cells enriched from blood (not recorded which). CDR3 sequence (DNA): TGTGCCAGCAGTTTAGGCGGGATCACAGATACGCAGTATTTT. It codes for CASSLGGITDTQYF.